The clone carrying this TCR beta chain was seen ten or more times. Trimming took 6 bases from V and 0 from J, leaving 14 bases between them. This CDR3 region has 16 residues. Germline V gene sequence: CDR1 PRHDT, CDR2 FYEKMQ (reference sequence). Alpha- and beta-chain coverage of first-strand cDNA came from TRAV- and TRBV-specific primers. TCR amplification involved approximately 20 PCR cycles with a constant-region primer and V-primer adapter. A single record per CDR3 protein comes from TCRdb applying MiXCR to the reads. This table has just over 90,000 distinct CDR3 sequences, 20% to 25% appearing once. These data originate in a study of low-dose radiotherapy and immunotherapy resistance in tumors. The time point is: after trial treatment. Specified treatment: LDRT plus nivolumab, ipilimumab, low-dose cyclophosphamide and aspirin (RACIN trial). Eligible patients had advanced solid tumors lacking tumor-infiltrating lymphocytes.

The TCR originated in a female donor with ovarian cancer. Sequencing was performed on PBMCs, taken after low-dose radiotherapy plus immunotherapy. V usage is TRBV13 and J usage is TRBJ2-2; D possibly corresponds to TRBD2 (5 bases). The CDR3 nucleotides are TGTGCCAGCAGATTGGGAGTCGCTACGAACACCGGGGAGCTGTTTTTT. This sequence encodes CASRLGVATNTGELFF.